These 24 T cell receptor beta chains were all obtained from the same sample, sequenced in a study of cytomegalovirus exposure and HLA in healthy donors. Researchers ran the PCR with 60 Vbeta and 13 Jbeta primers. The method was immunoSEQ multiplex PCR; TCRdb's version includes in-frame clones alone and lacks a portion of them. The sample lists tens of thousands of clones, roughly 80% seen once, with nearly 7.5% in the top ten. The sample consisted of PBMCs. The receptors shown here come from a woman in her 30s in good health and CMV-seropositive.

The chain employs TRBV2 and TRBJ2-1, with TRBD1 identical over 7 bases. This CDR3 is built from 14 residues. Germline lookup yields CDR1 SNHLY and CDR2 FYNNEI. V lost 9 bases and J lost 2; bases outside the gene matches: 7. CDR3 sequence (DNA): TGTGCCAGGGGACAGTCAAGAACCTACAATGAGCAGTTCTTC. Its translation: CARGQSRTYNEQFF. The whole variable domain, filled in from reference TRBV2 and TRBJ2-1, reads EPEVTQTPSHQVTQMGQEVILRCVPISNHLYFYWYRQILGQKVEFLVSFYNNEISEKSEIFDDQFSVERPDGSNFTLKIRSTKLEDSAMYFCARGQSRTYNEQFFGPGTRLTVL.

The J gene is TRBJ1-4, the V gene TRBV28; D unresolved. The CDR3 is made up of 17 amino acids. Trimming removed 6 bases from V and 5 bases from J, with 22 bases in between. Germline loops: CDR1 MDHEN, CDR2 SYDVKM. The DNA for the CDR3 is TGTGCCAGCAGCTCCTATGGGTCCTTCGACTCCAATGAAAAACTGTTTTTT. This translates into CASSSYGSFDSNEKLFF. Filled out from reference TRBV28 and TRBJ1-4, the complete variable domain reads DVKVTQSSRYLVKRTGEKVFLECVQDMDHENMFWYRQDPGLGLRLIYFSYDVKMKEKGDIPEGYSVSREKKERFSLILESASTNQTSMYLCASSSYGSFDSNEKLFFGSGTQLSVL.

The J gene is TRBJ1-3, the V gene TRBV5-4; TRBD1 might be the D (5 bases). The germline V gene has CDR1 SGHNT and CDR2 YYREEE (reference sequence). The CDR3 extends over 14 amino acids. Trimming took 1 base from V and 4 from J, leaving 9 bases between them. The CDR3 protein is CASSLRGAGNTIYF. In DNA, the CDR3 is TGTGCCAGCAGCTTGCGCGGGGCCGGAAACACCATATATTTT.

V and J are TRBV28 and TRBJ1-1; D remains unclear. Between the trimmed V and J ends, which lost 3 bases and 6 bases, there was a span of 8 bases. CDR1 is MDHEN, CDR2 SYDVKM, per germline. The CDR3 spans 12 residues. The CDR3: CASSLNGAEAFF. The CDR3 nucleotides are TGTGCCAGCAGTTTGAACGGGGCTGAAGCTTTCTTT.

The chain employs TRBV18 and TRBJ2-7; the match to TRBD1 covers 7 bases. Unmatched junction bases numbered 2, after V lost 3 bases and J lost 6 bases. Germline V gene sequence: CDR1 KGHSH, CDR2 LQKENI. The CDR3 is 12 residues long. The CDR3 DNA sequence: TGTGCCAGCTCACCGACAGGGCTCGAGCAGTACTTC. It specifies CASSPTGLEQYF.

This chain links TRBV4-2 with TRBJ2-2, with 15 nucleotides matching TRBD2. V shed 3 bases and J 5 bases; nucleotides not matched to a gene: 4. Germline CDR1 reads LGHNA; CDR2 reads YNFKEQ. The CDR3 runs 17 residues. The CDR3 reads CASSHLGLAGGTGELFF. CDR3 coding DNA: TGTGCCAGCAGCCACCTCGGACTAGCGGGAGGGACCGGGGAGCTGTTTTTT.

The CDR3 loop reads CASSLFIGGSAKNIQYF. The CDR3 DNA sequence: TGTGCCAGCAGTCTCTTCATTGGGGGGAGCGCCAAAAACATTCAGTACTTC. V usage is TRBV7-8 and J usage is TRBJ2-4; maybe TRBD2 (6 bases). Germline CDR1 reads SGHVS; CDR2 reads FQNEAQ. V dropped 6 bases and J dropped 1 base, with 19 bases sitting between them. The CDR3 has 17 residues.

The V gene is TRBV19, the J gene TRBJ1-1; D might be TRBD1 (5 bases). CDR3 length: 13 amino acids. Trimming took off 4 bases at V and 5 bases at J, with 11 bases between the two ends. Germline CDR1 and CDR2: LNHDA and SQIVND (reference sequence). CDR3: CASSTGVGTEAFF. The CDR3, as DNA: TGTGCCAGTAGTACGGGGGTGGGGACTGAAGCTTTCTTT.

The J gene is TRBJ2-7, the V gene TRBV9; 7 bases are shared with TRBD1. The ends lost 7 bases at V and 2 bases at J; junction bases unmatched: 3. The CDR3 has 12 residues. CDR1 and CDR2 (germline): SGDLS, YYNGEE. The CDR3 bases are TGTGCCAGCGACAGGGCTCCCTACGAGCAGTACTTC. Protein sequence: CASDRAPYEQYF.

The rearrangement links TRBV5-6 to TRBJ1-1; possible D gene TRBD1, 5 bases. Germline V gene lookup returns CDR1 SGHDT and CDR2 YYEEEE. The CDR3 extends over 17 amino acids. V was clipped by 0 bases and J by 1 base, with 16 bases between them. The CDR3 region has the DNA TGTGCCAGCAGCTTGGGCGTGGGACGGGGAGGGAACACTGAAGCTTTCTTT. Its protein product is CASSLGVGRGGNTEAFF.

This clone was seen only a few times. The J gene is TRBJ1-1, the V gene TRBV2; D unclear. The germline CDR1 and CDR2 sequences are SNHLY and FYNNEI. The V end was cut by 9 bases, the J end by 4 bases, with 21 bases between. This CDR3 has 15 amino acids. The CDR3 DNA follows: TGTGCCAGGGCTAGAGGTAGGTCGGAAGGCACTGAAGCTTTCTTT. Its protein product is CARARGRSEGTEAFF.

V is TRBV7-2 and J is TRBJ2-7; D is perhaps TRBD2 (5 bases). Germline values: CDR1 SGHTA, CDR2 FQGNSA. The CDR3 spans 18 residues. V lost 2 bases, J lost 0 bases, and 20 bases lay in between. Written as DNA, the CDR3 is TGTGCCAGCAGCTTACTCCCCTCCGGGCGGGTCCCCTCCTACGAGCAGTACTTC. Translation gives CASSLLPSGRVPSYEQYF.

The chain employs TRBV29-1 and TRBJ2-3; a weak D match, TRBD2 (6 bases). Germline lookup yields CDR1 SQVTM and CDR2 ANQGSEA. The CDR3 extends over 12 amino acids. V dropped 6 bases and J dropped 0 bases, with 7 bases sitting between them. The DNA for the CDR3 is TGCAGCGTCGGGAGTAGCACAGATACGCAGTATTTT. Translating gives CSVGSSTDTQYF.

This clone has a single count. The rearrangement uses TRBV19 and TRBJ1-5; the D is unclear. Trimming took off 5 bases at V and 3 bases at J, with 14 bases between the two ends. The CDR3 covers 15 residues. In germline, CDR1 is LNHDA, CDR2 SQIVND (reference sequence). CDR3 amino acids: CASSASQNPNQPQHF. CDR3 coding DNA: TGTGCCAGTAGTGCGAGTCAAAATCCCAATCAGCCCCAGCATTTT.

V usage is TRBV5-6 and J usage is TRBJ2-3; 7 bases match TRBD1. The CDR3 is 15 amino acids. Germline assignment: CDR1 SGHDT and CDR2 YYEEEE. Germline trimming cut 4 bases from V and 2 bases from J; bases unmatched to any gene: 7. CDR3 bases: TGTGCCAGCAGCCCTCGGACAGGATTCACAGATACGCAGTATTTT. Residues: CASSPRTGFTDTQYF.

The rearrangement joins TRBV4-3 to TRBJ1-3, with 8 bases aligning to TRBD1. V shed 4 bases, J shed 2 bases, and the junction held 1 base outside the gene matches. The germline CDR1 and CDR2 sequences are LGHNA and YSLEER. There are 14 residues in the CDR3. CDR3 loop: CASSPTGAGNTIYF. CDR3 in DNA: TGCGCCAGCAGCCCGACAGGGGCTGGAAACACCATATATTTT.

The V call is TRBV7-6, the J call TRBJ2-1; 11 bases are shared with TRBD1. CDR3 length: 15 residues. Germline V gene data show CDR1 as SGHVS and CDR2 as FNYEAQ. J gave up 7 bases and V 1 base, and 3 bases lay outside the gene matches. The CDR3 loop reads CASSLGGTGGNEQFF. CDR3 sequence (DNA): TGTGCCAGCAGCTTAGGGGGGACAGGGGGTAATGAGCAGTTCTTC.

The J gene is TRBJ2-5, the V gene TRBV28; TRBD2 might be the D (5 bases). The CDR3 is 15 residues long. CDR1 is MDHEN, CDR2 SYDVKM, per germline. Trimming took off 5 bases at V and 1 base at J, with 14 bases between the two ends. The CDR3 protein is CASSPPWRAQETQYF. The CDR3 DNA follows: TGTGCCAGCAGTCCACCTTGGCGGGCCCAAGAGACCCAGTACTTC.

A few counts support this clone. V and J are TRBV6-1 and TRBJ1-5; TRBD1 agrees at 8 bases. Germline CDR1 and CDR2: MNHNS and SASEGT. CDR3 length: 17 residues. Trimming took 2 bases from V and 1 from J; bases not matched to a gene: 7. DNA of the CDR3: TGTGCCAGCAGTGAACACAGGGGGAAGAGCAGCAATCAGCCCCAGCATTTT. This sequence encodes CASSEHRGKSSNQPQHF.

In its sample, this clone was seen once. This chain connects TRBV5-6 to TRBJ2-6, with a weak D call TRBD1 (6 bases). CDR1 is SGHDT and CDR2 is YYEEEE in the germline V gene. V was pared by 7 bases and J by 0 bases, with 14 bases between. The CDR3 spans 16 residues. The CDR3 nucleotides are TGTGCCAGCTCCCCTGGACAGATCTCTGGGGCCAACGTCCTGACTTTC. This translates into CASSPGQISGANVLTF.

The chain employs TRBV5-1 and TRBJ2-1, with 10 positions matching TRBD2. Germline V gives CDR1 SGHRS, CDR2 YFSETQ. The CDR3 totals 16 residues. V was pared by 4 bases and J by 0 bases, with 4 bases of the junction left unmatched. CDR3 sequence reads: CASSRSGRASYNEQFF. In DNA form, the CDR3 reads TGCGCCAGCAGCAGAAGCGGGAGGGCCTCCTACAATGAGCAGTTCTTC.

The V call is TRBV27, the J call TRBJ2-5; 10 nucleotides align to TRBD1. Germline lookup yields CDR1 MNHEY and CDR2 SMNVEV (reference sequence). CDR3 length: 15 residues. V lost 5 bases and J lost 3; bases outside the gene matches: 6. CDR3: CASSPTGTGEETQYF. The CDR3 bases are TGTGCCAGCAGTCCAACCGGGACAGGGGAAGAGACCCAGTACTTC.

The chain recombines TRBV5-1 with TRBJ2-5; D is unclear. The CDR3 is made up of 14 amino acids. Germline V CDR1 and CDR2: SGHRS, YFSETQ. Trimming shortened V by 0 bases and J by 3 bases, and 9 bases separated the two germline ends. In nucleotides, the CDR3 is TGCGCCAGCAGCTTGGCCCCCCCGGAAGAGACCCAGTACTTC. It translates to CASSLAPPEETQYF.

The chain uses TRBV29-1 and TRBJ1-1; possible D gene TRBD1, 5 bases. Trimming left V 6 bases short and J 3 bases short, with 8 bases between. The CDR3 totals 11 residues. Per the germline V gene, CDR1 is SQVTM and CDR2 is ANQGSEA. The CDR3 nucleotides are TGCAGCGTCACCAGGGACACTGAAGCTTTCTTT. Encoded protein: CSVTRDTEAFF.